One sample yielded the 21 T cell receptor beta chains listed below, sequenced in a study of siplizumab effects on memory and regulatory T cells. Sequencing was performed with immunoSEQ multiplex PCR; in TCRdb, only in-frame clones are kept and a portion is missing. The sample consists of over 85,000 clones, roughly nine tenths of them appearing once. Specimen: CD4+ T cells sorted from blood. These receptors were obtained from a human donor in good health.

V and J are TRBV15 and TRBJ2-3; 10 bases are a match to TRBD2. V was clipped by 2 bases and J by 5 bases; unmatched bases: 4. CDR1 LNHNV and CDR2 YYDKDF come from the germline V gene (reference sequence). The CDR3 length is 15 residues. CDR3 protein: CATSRSGRARDTQYF. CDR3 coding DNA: TGTGCCACCAGCAGAAGCGGGAGGGCCAGAGATACGCAGTATTTT.

The chain's CDR3 is CASRRLRDSTQYF. The DNA for the CDR3 is TGTGCCAGCAGACGCCTCCGGGACAGTACGCAGTATTTT. The chain combines TRBV28 with TRBJ2-3, with 7 positions matching TRBD1. Germline lookup yields CDR1 MDHEN and CDR2 SYDVKM. The CDR3 is 13 amino acids. The V gene end was trimmed by 6 bases and the J gene end by 8 bases; junction bases not matched to a gene: 8.

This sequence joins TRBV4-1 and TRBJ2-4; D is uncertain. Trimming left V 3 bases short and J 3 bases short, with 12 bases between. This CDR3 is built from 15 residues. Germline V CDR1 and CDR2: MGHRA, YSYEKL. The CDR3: CASSQDVIVKNIQYF. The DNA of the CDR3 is TGCGCCAGCAGCCAGGATGTGATAGTCAAAAACATTCAGTACTTC.

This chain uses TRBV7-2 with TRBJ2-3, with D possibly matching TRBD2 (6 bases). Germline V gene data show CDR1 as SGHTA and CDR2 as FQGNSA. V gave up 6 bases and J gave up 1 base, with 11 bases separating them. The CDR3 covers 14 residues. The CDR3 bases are TGTGCCAGCAGGCCCCCGGGGGGCACAGATACGCAGTATTTT. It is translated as CASRPPGGTDTQYF. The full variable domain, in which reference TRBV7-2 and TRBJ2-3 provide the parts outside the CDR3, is GAGVSQSPSNKVTEKGKDVELRCDPISGHTALYWYRQSLGQGLEFLIYFQGNSAPDKSGLPSDRFSAERTGGSVSTLTIQRTQQEDSAVYLCASRPPGGTDTQYFGPGTRLTVL.

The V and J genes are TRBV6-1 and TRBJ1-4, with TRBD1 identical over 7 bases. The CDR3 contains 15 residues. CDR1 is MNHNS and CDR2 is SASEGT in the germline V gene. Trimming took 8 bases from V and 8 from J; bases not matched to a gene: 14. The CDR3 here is CASSLRGTVNEKLFF. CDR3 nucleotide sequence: TGTGCCAGCTCCCTAAGGGGGACAGTGAACGAAAAACTGTTTTTT.

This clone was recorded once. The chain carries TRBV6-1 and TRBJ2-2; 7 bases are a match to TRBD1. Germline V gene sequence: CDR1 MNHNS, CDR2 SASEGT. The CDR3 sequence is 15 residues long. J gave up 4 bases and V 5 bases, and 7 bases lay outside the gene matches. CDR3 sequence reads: CASSSRTGITGELFF. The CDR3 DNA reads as TGTGCCAGCAGTAGCCGGACAGGCATCACCGGGGAGCTGTTTTTT.

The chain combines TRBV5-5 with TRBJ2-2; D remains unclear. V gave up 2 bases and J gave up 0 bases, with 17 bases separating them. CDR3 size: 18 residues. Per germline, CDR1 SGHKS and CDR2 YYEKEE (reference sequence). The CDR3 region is CASSFRAVSLANTGELFF. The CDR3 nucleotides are TGTGCCAGCAGCTTCAGAGCCGTCAGTCTAGCGAACACCGGGGAGCTGTTTTTT. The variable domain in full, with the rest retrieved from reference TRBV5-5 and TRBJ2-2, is DAGVTQSPTHLIKTRGQQVTLRCSPISGHKSVSWYQQVLGQGPQFIFQYYEKEERGRGNFPDRFSARQFPNYSSELNVNALLLGDSALYLCASSFRAVSLANTGELFFGEGSRLTVL.

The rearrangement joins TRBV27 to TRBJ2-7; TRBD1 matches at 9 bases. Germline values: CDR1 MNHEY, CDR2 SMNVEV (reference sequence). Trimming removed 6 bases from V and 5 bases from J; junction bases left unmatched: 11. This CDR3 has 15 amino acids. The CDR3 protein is CASRGTGTGYNEQYF. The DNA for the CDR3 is TGTGCCAGCAGGGGGACCGGGACAGGGTACAACGAGCAGTACTTC.

The CDR3 is CASSFRGQGQETQYF. DNA for the CDR3: TGTGCCAGCAGCTTTAGGGGACAGGGGCAAGAGACCCAGTACTTC. V usage is TRBV5-5 and J usage is TRBJ2-5; 10 bases agree with TRBD1. Trimming took 2 bases from V and 2 from J; bases not matched to a gene: 3. Looked up from germline, CDR1 is SGHKS and CDR2 is YYEKEE (reference sequence). CDR3 length equals 15 residues.

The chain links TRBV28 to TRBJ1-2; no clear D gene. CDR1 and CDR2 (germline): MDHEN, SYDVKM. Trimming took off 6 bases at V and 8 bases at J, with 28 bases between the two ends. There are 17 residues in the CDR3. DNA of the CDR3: TGTGCCAGCAGCCTCCTCTTGGGCAGCAAGATAAATCAGGGCTACACCTTC. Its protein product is CASSLLLGSKINQGYTF.

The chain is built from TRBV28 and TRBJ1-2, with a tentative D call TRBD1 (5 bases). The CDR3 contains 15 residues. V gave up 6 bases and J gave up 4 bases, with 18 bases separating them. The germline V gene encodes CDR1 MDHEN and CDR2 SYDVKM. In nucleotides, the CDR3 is TGTGCCAGCAGCCCAGATCGGGGACGGCCCTATGGCTACACCTTC. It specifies CASSPDRGRPYGYTF.

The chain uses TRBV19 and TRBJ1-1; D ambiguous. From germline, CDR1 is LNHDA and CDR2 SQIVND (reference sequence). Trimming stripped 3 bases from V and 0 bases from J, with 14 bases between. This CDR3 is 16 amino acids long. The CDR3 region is CASSILFRNLNTEAFF. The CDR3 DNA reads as TGTGCCAGTAGTATCCTTTTCCGGAACCTGAACACTGAAGCTTTCTTT.

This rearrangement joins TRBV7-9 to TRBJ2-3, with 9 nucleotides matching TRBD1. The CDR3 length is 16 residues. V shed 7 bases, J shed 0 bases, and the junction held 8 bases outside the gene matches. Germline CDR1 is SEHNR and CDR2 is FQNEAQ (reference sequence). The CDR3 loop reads CASKDRGSTSTDTQYF. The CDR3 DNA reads TGTGCCAGCAAAGACAGGGGGTCCACTAGCACAGATACGCAGTATTTT.

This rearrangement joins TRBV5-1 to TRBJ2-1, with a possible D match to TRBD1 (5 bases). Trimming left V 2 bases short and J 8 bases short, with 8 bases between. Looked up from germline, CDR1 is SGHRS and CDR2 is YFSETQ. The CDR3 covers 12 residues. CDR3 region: CASSLQADEQFF. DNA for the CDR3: TGCGCCAGCAGCTTACAGGCCGATGAGCAGTTCTTC.

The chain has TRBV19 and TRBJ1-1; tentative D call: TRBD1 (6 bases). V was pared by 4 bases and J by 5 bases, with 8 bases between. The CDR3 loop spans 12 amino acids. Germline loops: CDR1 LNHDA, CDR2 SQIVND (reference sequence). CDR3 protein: CASSRQETEAFF. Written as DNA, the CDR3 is TGTGCCAGTAGTAGACAGGAGACTGAAGCTTTCTTT.

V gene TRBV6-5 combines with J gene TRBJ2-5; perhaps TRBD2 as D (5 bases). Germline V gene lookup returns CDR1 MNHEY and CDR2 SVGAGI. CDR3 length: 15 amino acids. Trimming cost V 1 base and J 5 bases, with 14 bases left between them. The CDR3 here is CASSYLGLSGETQYF. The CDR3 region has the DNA TGTGCCAGCAGTTACTTAGGGTTGTCGGGGGAGACCCAGTACTTC.

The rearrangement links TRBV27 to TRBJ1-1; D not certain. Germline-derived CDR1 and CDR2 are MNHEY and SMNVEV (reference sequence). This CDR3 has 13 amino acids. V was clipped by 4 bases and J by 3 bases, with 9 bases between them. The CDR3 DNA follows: TGTGCCAGCAGTTATAGGAGCCACACTGAAGCTTTCTTT. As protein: CASSYRSHTEAFF.

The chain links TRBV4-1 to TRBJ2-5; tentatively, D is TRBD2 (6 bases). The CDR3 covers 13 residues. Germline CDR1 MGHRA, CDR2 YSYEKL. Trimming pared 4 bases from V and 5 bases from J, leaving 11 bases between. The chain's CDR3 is CASSRGGVETQYF. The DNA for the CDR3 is TGCGCCAGCAGCCGGGGAGGCGTGGAGACCCAGTACTTC.

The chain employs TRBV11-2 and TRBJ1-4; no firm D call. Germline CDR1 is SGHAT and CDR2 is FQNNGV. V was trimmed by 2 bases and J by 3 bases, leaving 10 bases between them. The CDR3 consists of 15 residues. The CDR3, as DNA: TGTGCCAGCAGCTTATTCCAGGCCTCTAATGAAAAACTGTTTTTT. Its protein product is CASSLFQASNEKLFF.

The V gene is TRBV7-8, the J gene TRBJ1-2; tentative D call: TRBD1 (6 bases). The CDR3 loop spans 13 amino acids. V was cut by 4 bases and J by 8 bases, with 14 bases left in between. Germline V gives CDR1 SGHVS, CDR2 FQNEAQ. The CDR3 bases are TGTGCCAGCAGCTCCCAGGGGAAATCCGGCTACACCTTC. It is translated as CASSSQGKSGYTF.

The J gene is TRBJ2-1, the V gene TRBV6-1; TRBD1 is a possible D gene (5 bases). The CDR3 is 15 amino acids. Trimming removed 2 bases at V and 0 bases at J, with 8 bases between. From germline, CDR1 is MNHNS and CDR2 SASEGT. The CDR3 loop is CASSEFRGSYNEQFF. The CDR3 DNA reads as TGTGCCAGCAGTGAATTTAGGGGCTCCTACAATGAGCAGTTCTTC.